The sequence of this T cell receptor (beta chain) was determined in a study of blood T cell repertoires in COVID-19. The assay was immunoSEQ multiplex PCR, and TCRdb's table has in-frame clones only and misses some. The data hold approximately 200,000 clones, with roughly 92% observed a single time. Germline values: CDR1 MNHNS, CDR2 SASEGT. The CDR3 has 14 residues. V dropped 3 bases and J dropped 4 bases, with 9 bases sitting between them. Enrolment of Seattle patients took place during active infection, and they were followed longitudinally. This rearrangement joins TRBV6-1 to TRBJ1-4, with D tentatively TRBD1 (5 bases). The sequencing input was peripheral blood. This TCR was recovered from a man aged 25-45 years with COVID-19, enrolled during active disease. CDR3 sequence reads: CASSDGGINEKLFF. The CDR3, as DNA: TGTGCCAGCAGTGACGGGGGTATTAATGAAAAACTGTTTTTT.